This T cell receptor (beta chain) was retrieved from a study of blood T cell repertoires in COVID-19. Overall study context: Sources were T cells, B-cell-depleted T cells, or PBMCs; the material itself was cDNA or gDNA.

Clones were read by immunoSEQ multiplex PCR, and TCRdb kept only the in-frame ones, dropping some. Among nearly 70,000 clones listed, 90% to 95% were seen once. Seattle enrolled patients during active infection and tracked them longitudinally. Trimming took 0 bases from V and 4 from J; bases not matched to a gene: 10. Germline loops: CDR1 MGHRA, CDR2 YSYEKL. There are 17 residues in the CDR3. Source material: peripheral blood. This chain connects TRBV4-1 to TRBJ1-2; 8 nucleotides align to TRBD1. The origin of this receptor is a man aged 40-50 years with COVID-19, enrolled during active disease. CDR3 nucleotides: TGCGCCAGCAGCCAAGACCCCGGGACAGGAGTCCTCTATGGCTACACCTTC. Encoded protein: CASSQDPGTGVLYGYTF.